This T cell receptor beta chain appears in the sequencing data of a study of regulatory and conventional T cells in RAG deficiency. The CDR3 has 12 residues. Trimming cost V 2 bases and J 8 bases, with 7 bases left between them. Germline CDR1 SGHVS, CDR2 FQNEAQ. A word on this clone: Within the sample, other DNA sequences also encode this same CDR3.

Profiling relied on immunoSEQ multiplex PCR, and the TCRdb table lists in-frame clones only, not all of them. The table lists hundreds of clones, approximately 72% of them singletons, with 29% in the top ten. The clonotype was recovered from a human donor with RAG deficiency presenting as combined immunodeficiency. The chain employs TRBV7-8 and TRBJ2-1; tentative D call: TRBD2 (5 bases). The specimen sequenced was CD8+ T cells sorted from blood. The CDR3 sequence is CASSLNGDEQFF. CDR3 sequence (DNA): TGTGCCAGCAGCTTAAACGGGGATGAGCAGTTCTTC.